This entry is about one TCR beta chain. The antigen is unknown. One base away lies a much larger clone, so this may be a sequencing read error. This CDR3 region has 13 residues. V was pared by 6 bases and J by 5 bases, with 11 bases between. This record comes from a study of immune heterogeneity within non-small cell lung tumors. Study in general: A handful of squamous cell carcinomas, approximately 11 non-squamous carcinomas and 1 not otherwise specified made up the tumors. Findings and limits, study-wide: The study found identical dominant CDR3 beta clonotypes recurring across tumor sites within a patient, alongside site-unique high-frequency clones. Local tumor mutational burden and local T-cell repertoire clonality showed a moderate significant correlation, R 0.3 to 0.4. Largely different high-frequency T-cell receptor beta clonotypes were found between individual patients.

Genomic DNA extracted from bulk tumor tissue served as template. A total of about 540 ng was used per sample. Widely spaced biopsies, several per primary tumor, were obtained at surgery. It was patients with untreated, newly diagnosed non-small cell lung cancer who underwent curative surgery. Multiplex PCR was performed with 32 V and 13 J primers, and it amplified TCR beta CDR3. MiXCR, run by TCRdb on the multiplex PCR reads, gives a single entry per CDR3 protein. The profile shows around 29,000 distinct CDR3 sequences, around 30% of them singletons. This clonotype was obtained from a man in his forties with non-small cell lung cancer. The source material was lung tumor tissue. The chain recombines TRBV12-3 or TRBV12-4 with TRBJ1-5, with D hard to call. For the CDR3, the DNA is TGTGCCAGCAGCGGCAGGTCGGATCAGCCCCAGCATTTT. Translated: CASSGRSDQPQHF.